This T cell receptor beta chain was captured in a study of T cell responses to AZD1222 COVID-19 vaccine. In germline, CDR1 is MNHNS, CDR2 SASEGT. Trimming cost V 3 bases and J 1 base, with 12 bases left between them. The CDR3 is made up of 15 amino acids. Whole-study results and caveats: The span of vaccine-associated CD4 TCRs extended across spike, with dominance at 160-218 and 743-854.

Comments on this clone: Its target is not known.

Some clones are missing from TCRdb's copy, which holds only in-frame ones; the method was immunoSEQ multiplex PCR. This sample contains some 150,000 clones. The sample was peripheral blood. The chain uses TRBV6-1 and TRBJ1-1; no reliable D call. The sequence was obtained from an adult in good health. CDR3 region: CASSERAEGNTEAFF. The CDR3 nucleotides read TGTGCCAGCAGTGAGCGGGCAGAGGGGAACACTGAAGCTTTCTTT.